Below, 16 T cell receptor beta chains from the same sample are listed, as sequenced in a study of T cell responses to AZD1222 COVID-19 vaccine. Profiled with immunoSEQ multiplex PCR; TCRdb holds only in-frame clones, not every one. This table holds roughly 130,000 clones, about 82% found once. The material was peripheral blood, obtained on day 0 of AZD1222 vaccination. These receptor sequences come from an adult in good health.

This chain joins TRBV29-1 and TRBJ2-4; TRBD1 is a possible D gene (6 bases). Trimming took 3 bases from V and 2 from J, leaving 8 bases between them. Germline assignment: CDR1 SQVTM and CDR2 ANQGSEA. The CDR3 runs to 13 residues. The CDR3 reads CSVEGDTKNIQYF. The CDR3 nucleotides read TGCAGCGTTGAGGGGGACACCAAAAACATTCAGTACTTC.

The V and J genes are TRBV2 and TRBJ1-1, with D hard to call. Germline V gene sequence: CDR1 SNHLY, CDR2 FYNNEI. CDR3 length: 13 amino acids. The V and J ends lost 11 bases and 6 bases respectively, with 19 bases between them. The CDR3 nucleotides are TGTGCCGGCACGGGTGGAGAGTTGGCTGAAGCTTTCTTT. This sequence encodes CAGTGGELAEAFF.

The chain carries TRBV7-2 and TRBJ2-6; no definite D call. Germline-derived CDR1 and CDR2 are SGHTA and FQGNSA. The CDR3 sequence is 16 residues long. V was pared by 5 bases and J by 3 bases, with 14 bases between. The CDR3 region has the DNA TGTGCCAGCAGCAACCTAATCACCATTGGGGCCAACGTCCTGACTTTC. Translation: CASSNLITIGANVLTF.

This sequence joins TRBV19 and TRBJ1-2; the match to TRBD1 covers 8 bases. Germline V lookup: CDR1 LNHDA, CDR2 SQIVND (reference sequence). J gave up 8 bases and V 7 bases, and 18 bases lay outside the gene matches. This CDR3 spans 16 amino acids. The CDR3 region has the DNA TGTGCCAGTACCTCAACGGGGACAGGTACTATGTCGGGCTACACCTTC. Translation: CASTSTGTGTMSGYTF.

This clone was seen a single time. CDR3: CASSLAEQGYEQYF. The DNA for the CDR3 is TGTGCCAGCAGCTTAGCTGAACAGGGTTACGAGCAGTACTTC. The genes are TRBV7-9 and TRBJ2-7, with D maybe TRBD1 (6 bases). The V end lost 0 bases, the J end lost 4 bases, and 10 bases lay between the germline ends. Germline lookup yields CDR1 SEHNR and CDR2 FQNEAQ (reference sequence). This CDR3 contains 14 residues.

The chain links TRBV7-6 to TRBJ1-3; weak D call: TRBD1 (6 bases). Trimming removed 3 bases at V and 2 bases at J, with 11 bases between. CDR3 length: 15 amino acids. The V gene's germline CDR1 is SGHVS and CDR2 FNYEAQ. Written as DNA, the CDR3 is TGTGCCAGCAGCTTGGACAGTGAGACTGGAAACACCATATATTTT. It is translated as CASSLDSETGNTIYF.

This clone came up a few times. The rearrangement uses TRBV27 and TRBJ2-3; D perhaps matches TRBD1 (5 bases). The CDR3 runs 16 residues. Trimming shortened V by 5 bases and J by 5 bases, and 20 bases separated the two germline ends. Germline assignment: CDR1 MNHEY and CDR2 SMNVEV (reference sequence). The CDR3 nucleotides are TGTGCCAGCAGTGGATCGAAGACAGAGGTGGTAGATACGCAGTATTTT. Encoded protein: CASSGSKTEVVDTQYF.

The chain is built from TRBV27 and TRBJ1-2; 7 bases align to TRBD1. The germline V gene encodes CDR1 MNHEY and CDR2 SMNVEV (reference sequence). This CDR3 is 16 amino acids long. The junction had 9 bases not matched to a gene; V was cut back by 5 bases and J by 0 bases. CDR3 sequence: CASSPKGGTANYGYTF. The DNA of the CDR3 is TGTGCCAGCAGTCCTAAAGGGGGGACAGCTAACTATGGCTACACCTTC.

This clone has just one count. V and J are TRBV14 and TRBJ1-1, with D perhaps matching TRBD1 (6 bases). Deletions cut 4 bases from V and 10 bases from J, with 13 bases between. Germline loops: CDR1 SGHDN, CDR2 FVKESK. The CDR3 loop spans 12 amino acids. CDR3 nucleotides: TGTGCCAGCAGCCTAAGAACAGGGCTAGCTTTCTTT. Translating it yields CASSLRTGLAFF. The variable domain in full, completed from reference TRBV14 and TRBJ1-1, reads EAGVTQFPSHSVIEKGQTVTLRCDPISGHDNLYWYRRVMGKEIKFLLHFVKESKQDESGMPNNRFLAERTGGTYSTLKVQPAELEDSGVYFCASSLRTGLAFFGQGTRLTVV.

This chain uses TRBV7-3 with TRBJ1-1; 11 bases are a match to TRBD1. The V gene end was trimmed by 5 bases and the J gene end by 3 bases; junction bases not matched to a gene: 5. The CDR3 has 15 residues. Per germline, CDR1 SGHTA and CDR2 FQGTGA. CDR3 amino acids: CASSRRGQGDTEAFF. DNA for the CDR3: TGTGCCAGCAGCAGAAGGGGACAGGGGGACACTGAAGCTTTCTTT.

This CDR3 reads CASSTSFDGFRYTF. The CDR3 nucleotides are TGTGCCAGCAGCACATCTTTCGACGGATTCCGCTACACCTTC. V and J are TRBV11-1 and TRBJ1-2; D remains unclear. Trimming removed 5 bases from V and 9 bases from J, with 19 bases in between. CDR1 SGHAT and CDR2 FQDESV come from the germline V gene (reference sequence). There are 14 residues in the CDR3.

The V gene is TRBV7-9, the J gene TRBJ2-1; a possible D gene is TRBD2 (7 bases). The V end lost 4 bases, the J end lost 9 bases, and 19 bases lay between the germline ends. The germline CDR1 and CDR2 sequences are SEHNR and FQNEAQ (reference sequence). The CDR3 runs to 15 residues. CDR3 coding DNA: TGTGCCAGCAGCTCGACTACGAGGGGGGGACGTGAGCAGTTCTTC. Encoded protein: CASSSTTRGGREQFF.

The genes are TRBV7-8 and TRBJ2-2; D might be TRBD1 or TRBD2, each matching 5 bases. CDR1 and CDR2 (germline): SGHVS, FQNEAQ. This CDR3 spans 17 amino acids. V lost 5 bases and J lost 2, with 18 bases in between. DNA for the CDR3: TGTGCCAGCAGCCTCCTACCCGGGACCCTTAACACCGGGGAGCTGTTTTTT. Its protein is CASSLLPGTLNTGELFF.

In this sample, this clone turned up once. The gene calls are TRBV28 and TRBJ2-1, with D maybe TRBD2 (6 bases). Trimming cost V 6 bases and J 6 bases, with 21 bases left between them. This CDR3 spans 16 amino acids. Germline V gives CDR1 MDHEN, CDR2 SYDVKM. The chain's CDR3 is CASSPLGTHISNEQFF. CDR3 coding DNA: TGTGCCAGCAGCCCCCTAGGGACTCACATATCCAATGAGCAGTTCTTC.

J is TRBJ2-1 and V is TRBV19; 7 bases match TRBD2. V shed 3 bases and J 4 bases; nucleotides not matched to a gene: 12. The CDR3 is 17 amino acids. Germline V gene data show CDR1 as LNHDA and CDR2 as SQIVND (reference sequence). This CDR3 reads CASSMSGGTTYYNEQFF. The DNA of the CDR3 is TGTGCCAGTAGTATGTCTGGCGGGACTACCTATTACAATGAGCAGTTCTTC.

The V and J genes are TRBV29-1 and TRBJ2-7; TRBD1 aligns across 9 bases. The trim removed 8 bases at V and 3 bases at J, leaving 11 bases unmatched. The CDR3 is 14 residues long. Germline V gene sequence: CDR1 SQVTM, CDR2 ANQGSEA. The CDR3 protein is CSPNPGTGNYEQYF. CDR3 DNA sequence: TGCAGCCCTAACCCCGGGACAGGGAACTACGAGCAGTACTTC.